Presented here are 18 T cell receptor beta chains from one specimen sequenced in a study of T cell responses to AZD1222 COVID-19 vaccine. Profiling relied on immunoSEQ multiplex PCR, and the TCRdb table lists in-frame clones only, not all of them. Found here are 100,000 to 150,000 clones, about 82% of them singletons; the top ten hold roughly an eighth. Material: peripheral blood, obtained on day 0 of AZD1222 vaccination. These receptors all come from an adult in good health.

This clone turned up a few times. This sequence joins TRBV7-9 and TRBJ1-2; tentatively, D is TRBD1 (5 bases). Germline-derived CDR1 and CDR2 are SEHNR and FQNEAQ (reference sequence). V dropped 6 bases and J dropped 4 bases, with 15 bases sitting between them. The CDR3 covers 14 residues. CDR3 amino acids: CASRPTDTVYGYTF. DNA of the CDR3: TGTGCCAGCAGACCGACAGACACCGTCTATGGCTACACCTTC.

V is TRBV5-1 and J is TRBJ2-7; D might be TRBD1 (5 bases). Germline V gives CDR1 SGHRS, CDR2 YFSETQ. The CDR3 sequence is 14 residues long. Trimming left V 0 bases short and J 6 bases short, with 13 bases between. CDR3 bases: TGCGCCAGCAGCTTGGCCGTTCAGGGTACCGAGCAGTACTTC. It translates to CASSLAVQGTEQYF.

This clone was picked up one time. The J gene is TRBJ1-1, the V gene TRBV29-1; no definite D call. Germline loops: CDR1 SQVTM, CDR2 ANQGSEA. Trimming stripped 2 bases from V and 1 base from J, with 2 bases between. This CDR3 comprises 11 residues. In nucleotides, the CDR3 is TGCAGCGTTGAAACGAACACTGAAGCTTTCTTT. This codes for CSVETNTEAFF.

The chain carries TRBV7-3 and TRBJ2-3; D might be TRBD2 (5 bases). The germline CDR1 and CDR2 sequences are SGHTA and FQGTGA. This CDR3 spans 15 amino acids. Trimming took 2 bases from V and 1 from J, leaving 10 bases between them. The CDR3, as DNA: TGTGCCAGCAGCTTATCCAGCGGTGGCACAGATACGCAGTATTTT. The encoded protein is CASSLSSGGTDTQYF.

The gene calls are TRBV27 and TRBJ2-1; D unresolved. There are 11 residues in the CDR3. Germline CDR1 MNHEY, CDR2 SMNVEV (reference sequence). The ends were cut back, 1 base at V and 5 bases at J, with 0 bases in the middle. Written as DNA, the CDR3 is TGTGCCAGCAGTTTATACAATGAGCAGTTCTTC. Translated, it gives CASSLYNEQFF.

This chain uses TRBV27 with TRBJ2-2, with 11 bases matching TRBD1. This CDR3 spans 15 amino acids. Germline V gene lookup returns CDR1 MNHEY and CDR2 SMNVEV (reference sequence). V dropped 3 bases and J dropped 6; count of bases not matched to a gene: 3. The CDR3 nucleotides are TGTGCCAGCAGTTTGGGGACAGGGGGAGCCGGGGAGCTGTTTTTT. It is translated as CASSLGTGGAGELFF.

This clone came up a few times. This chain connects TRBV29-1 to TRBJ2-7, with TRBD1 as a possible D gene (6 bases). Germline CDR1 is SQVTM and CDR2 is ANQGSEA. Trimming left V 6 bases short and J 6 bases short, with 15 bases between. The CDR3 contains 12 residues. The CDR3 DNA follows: TGCAGCGTGCCAGGGGATGGCCTCGAGCAGTACTTC. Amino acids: CSVPGDGLEQYF.

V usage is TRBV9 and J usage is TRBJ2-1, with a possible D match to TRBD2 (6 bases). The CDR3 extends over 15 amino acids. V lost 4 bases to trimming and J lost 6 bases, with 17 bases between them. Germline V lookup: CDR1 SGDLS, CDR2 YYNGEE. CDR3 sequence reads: CASSPLTGEGNEQFF. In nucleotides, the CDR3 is TGTGCCAGCAGCCCCCTCACGGGGGAAGGCAATGAGCAGTTCTTC. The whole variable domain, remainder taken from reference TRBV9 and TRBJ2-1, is DSGVTQTPKHLITATGQRVTLRCSPRSGDLSVYWYQQSLDQGLQFLIQYYNGEERAKGNILERFSAQQFPDLHSELNLSSLELGDSALYFCASSPLTGEGNEQFFGPGTRLTVL.

The CDR3 sequence is CASSVGGDYTYEQYF. CDR3 nucleotide sequence: TGTGCCAGCAGCGTAGGGGGAGACTACACCTACGAGCAGTACTTC. V gene TRBV9 combines with J gene TRBJ2-7; D might be TRBD2 (5 bases). The CDR3 covers 15 residues. V lost 0 bases to trimming and J lost 2 bases, with 12 bases between them. Germline V gene data show CDR1 as SGDLS and CDR2 as YYNGEE.

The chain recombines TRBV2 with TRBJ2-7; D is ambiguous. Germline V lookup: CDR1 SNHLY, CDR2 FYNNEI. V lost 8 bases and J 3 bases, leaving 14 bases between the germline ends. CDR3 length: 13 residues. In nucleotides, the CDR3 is TGTGCCAGCTATGACCCACAAAGCTACGAGCAGTACTTC. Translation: CASYDPQSYEQYF.

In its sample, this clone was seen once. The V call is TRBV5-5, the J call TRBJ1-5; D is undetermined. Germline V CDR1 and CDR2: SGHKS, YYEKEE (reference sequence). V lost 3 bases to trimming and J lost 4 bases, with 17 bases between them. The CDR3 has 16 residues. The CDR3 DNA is TGTGCCAGCAGCTCCTCGGACCAGAAGGGTAATCAGCCCCAGCATTTT. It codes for CASSSSDQKGNQPQHF.

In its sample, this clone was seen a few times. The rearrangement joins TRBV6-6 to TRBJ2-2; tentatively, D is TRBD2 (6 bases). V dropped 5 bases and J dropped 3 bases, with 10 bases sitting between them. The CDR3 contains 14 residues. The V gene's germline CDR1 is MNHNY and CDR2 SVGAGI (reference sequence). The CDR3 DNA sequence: TGTGCCAGCAGTGGGGAGCGGGACACCGGGGAGCTGTTTTTT. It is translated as CASSGERDTGELFF.

The CDR3 here is CASSPSGAGGYTF. CDR3 coding DNA: TGTGCCAGCAGTCCCTCAGGGGCGGGTGGCTACACCTTC. The chain has TRBV27 and TRBJ1-2; D possibly corresponds to TRBD1 (6 bases). V dropped 5 bases and J dropped 7 bases, with 14 bases sitting between them. Germline V gives CDR1 MNHEY, CDR2 SMNVEV (reference sequence). The CDR3 length is 13 residues.

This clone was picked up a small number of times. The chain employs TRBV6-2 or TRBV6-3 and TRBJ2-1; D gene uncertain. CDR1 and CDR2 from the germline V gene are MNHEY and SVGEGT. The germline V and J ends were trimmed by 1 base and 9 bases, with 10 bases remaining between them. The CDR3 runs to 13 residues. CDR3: CASSYLGLGEQFF. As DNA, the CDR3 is TGTGCCAGCAGTTACTTGGGGTTGGGTGAGCAGTTCTTC.

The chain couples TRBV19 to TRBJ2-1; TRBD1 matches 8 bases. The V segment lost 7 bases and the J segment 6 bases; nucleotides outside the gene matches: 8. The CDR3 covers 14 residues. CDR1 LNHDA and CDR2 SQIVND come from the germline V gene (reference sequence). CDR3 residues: CASTGGIIGNEQFF. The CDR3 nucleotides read TGTGCCAGTACAGGGGGCATTATAGGCAATGAGCAGTTCTTC.

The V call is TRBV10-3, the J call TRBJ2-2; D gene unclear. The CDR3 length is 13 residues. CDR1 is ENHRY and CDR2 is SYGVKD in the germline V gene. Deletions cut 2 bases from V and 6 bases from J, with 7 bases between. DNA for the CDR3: TGTGCCATCAGTGAGGGGGTGGCCGGGGAGCTGTTTTTT. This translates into CAISEGVAGELFF.

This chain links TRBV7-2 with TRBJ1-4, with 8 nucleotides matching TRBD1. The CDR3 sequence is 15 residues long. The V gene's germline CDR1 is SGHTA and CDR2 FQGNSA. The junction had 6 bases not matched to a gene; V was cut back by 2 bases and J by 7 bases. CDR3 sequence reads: CASSLTQGAGEKLFF. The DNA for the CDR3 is TGTGCCAGCAGCTTAACCCAGGGGGCCGGTGAAAAACTGTTTTTT.

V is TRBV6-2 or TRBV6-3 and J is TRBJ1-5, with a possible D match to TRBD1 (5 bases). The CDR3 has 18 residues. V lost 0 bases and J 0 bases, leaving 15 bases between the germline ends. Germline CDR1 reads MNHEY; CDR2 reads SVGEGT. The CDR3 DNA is TGTGCCAGCAGTTACTCGATCCCAGGGCCGTATAGCAATCAGCCCCAGCATTTT. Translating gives CASSYSIPGPYSNQPQHF.